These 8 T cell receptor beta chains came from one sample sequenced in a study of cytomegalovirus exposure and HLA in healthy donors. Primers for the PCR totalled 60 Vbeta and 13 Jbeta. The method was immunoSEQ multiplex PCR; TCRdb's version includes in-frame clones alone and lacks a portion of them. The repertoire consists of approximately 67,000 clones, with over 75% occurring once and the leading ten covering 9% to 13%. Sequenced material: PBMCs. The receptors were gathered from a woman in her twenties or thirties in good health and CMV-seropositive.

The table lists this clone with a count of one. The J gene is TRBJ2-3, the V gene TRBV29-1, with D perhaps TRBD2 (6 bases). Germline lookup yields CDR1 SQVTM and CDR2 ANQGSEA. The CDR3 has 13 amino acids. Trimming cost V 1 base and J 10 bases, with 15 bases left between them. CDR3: CSVEASGGFAQYF. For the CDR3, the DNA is TGCAGCGTTGAAGCTTCCGGGGGTTTCGCGCAGTATTTT.

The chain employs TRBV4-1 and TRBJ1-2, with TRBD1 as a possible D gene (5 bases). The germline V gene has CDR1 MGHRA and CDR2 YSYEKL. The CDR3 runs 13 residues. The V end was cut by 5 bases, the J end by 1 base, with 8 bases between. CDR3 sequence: CASSAGVNYGYTF. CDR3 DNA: TGCGCCAGCAGCGCGGGGGTTAACTATGGCTACACCTTC.

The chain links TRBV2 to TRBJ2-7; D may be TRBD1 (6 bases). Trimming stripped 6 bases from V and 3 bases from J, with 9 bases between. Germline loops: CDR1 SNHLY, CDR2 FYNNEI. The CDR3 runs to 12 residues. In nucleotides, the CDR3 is TGTGCCAGCAGCAAACAGGGCTACGAGCAGTACTTC. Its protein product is CASSKQGYEQYF.

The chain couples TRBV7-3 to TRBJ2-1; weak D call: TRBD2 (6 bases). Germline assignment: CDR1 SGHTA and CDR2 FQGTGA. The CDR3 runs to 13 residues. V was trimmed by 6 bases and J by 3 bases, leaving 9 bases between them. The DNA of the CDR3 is TGTGCCAGCAGTCTAGCGAGCTACAATGAGCAGTTCTTC. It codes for CASSLASYNEQFF.

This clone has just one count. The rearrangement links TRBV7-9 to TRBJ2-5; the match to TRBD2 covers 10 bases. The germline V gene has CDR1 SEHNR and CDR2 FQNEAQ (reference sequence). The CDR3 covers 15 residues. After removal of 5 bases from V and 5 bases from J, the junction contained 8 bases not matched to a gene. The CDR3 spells CASSPIAGGGETQYF. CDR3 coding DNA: TGTGCCAGCAGCCCGATAGCGGGAGGAGGGGAGACCCAGTACTTC.

CDR3 protein: CASSPRDSYYEQYF. The DNA of the CDR3 is TGCGCCAGCAGCCCAAGGGACAGCTACTACGAGCAGTACTTC. This rearrangement joins TRBV5-1 to TRBJ2-7; 7 bases fit TRBD1. The CDR3 totals 14 residues. The trim removed 4 bases at V and 3 bases at J, leaving 7 bases unmatched. The V gene's germline CDR1 is SGHRS and CDR2 YFSETQ.

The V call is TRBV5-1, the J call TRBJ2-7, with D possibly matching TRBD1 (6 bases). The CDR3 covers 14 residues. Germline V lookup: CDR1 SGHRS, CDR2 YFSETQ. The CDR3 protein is CAIIVGGPPYEQYF. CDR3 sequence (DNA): TGCGCAATCATTGTAGGGGGACCACCCTACGAGCAGTACTTC.

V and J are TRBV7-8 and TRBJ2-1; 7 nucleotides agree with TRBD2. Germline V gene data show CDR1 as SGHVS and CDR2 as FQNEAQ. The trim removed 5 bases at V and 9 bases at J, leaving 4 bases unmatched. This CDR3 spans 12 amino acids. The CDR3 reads CASSPTSVEQFF. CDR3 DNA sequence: TGTGCCAGCAGCCCCACTAGCGTTGAGCAGTTCTTC.